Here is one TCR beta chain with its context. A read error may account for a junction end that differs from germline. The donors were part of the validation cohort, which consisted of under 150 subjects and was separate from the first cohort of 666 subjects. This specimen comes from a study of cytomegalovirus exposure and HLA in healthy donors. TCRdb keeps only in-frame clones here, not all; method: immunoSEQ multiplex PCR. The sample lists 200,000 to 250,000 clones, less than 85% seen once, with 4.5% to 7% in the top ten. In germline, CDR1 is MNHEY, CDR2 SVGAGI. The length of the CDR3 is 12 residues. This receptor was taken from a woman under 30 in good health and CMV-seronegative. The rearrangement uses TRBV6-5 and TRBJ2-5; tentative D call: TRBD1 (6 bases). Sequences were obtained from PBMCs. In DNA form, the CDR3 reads TGTGCCAGCGGTTATAGGGGGGAGACCCAGTACTTC. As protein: CASGYRGETQYF.